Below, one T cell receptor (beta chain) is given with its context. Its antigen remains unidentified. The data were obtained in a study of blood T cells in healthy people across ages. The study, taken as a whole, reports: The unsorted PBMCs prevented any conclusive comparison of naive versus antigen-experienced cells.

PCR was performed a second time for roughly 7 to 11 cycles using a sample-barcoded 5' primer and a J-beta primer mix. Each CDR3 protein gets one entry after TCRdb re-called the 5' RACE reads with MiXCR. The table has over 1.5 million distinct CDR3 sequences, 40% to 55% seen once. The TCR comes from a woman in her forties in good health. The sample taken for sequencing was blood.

CDR3 loop: CASSYKGQHYEQYF. Written as DNA, the CDR3 is TGTGCCAGCAGTTATAAGGGACAGCATTACGAGCAGTACTTC. This chain connects TRBV7-2 to TRBJ2-7; TRBD1 agrees at 7 bases. Germline trimming cut 6 bases from V and 4 bases from J; bases unmatched to any gene: 9. The germline V gene encodes CDR1 SGHTA and CDR2 FQGNSA. The CDR3 runs 14 residues.